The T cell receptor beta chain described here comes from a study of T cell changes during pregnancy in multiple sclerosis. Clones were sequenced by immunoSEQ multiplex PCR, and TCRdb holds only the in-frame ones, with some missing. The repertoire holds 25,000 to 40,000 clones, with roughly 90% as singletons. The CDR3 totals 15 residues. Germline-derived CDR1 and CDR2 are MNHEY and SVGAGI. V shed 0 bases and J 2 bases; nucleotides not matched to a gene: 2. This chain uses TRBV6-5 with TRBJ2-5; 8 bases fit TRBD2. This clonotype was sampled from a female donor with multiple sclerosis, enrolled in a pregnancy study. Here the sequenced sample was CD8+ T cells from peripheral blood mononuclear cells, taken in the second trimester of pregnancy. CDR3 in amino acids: CASSYSQRGQETQYF. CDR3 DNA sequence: TGTGCCAGCAGTTACTCCCAGCGGGGGCAAGAGACCCAGTACTTC.